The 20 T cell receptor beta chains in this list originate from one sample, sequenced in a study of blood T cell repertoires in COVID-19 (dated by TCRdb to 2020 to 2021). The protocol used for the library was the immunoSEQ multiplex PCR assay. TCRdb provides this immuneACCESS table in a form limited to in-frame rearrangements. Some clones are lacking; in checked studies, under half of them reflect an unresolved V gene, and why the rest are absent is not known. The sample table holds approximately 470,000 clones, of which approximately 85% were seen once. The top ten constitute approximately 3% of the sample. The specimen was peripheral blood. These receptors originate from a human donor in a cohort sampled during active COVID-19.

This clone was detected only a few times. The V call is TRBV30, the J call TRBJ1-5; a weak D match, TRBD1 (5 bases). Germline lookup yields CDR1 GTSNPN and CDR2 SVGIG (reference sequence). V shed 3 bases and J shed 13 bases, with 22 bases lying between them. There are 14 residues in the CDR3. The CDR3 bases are TGTGCCTGGAGCCCGGGCTCCAATATGCAGGGTCAGCATTTT. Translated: CAWSPGSNMQGQHF.

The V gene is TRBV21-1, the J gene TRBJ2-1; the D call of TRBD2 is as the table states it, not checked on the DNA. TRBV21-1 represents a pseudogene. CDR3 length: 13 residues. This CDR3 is CASSKGLGVEQFF. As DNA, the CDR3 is TGTGCCAGCAGCAAGGGACTAGGAGTTGAGCAGTTCTTC.

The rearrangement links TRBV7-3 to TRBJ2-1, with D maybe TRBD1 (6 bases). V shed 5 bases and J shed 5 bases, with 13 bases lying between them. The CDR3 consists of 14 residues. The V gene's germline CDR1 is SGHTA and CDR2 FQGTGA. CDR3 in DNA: TGTGCCAGCAGCCCTGGGGGCAATAACAATGAGCAGTTCTTC. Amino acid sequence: CASSPGGNNNEQFF.

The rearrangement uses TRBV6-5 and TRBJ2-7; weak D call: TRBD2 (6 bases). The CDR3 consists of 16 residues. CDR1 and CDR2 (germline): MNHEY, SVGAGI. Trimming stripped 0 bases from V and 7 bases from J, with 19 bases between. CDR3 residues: CASSYSIPERAGEQYF. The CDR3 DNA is TGTGCCAGCAGTTACTCGATTCCAGAAAGGGCGGGAGAGCAGTACTTC.

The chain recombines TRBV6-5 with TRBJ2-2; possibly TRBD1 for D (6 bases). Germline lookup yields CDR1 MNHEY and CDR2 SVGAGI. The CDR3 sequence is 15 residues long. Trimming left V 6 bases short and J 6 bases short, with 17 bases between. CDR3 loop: CASSRIQGLPGELFF. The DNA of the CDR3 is TGTGCCAGCAGCCGGATCCAGGGGTTGCCCGGGGAGCTGTTTTTT.

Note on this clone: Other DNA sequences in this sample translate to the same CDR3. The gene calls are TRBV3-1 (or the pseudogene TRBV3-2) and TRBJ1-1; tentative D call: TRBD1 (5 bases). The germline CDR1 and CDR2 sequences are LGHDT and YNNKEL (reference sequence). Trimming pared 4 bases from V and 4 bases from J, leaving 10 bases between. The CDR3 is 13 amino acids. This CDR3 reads CASSPGGPTEAFF. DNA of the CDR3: TGTGCCAGCAGCCCCGGGGGTCCCACTGAAGCTTTCTTT.

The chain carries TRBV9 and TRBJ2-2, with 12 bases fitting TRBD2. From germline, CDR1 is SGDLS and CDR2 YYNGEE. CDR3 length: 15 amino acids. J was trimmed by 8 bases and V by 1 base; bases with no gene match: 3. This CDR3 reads CASSVLAGGPGELFF. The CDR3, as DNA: TGTGCCAGCAGCGTACTAGCGGGAGGGCCAGGGGAGCTGTTTTTT.

CDR3 sequence reads: CASSFFGSGGNTIYF. The CDR3 bases are TGTGCCAGCAGCTTTTTTGGGAGTGGTGGAAACACCATATATTTT. The rearrangement uses TRBV5-5 and TRBJ1-3; D unclear. The CDR3 totals 15 residues. The V end lost 2 bases, the J end lost 3 bases, and 12 bases lay between the germline ends. The germline CDR1 and CDR2 sequences are SGHKS and YYEKEE (reference sequence).

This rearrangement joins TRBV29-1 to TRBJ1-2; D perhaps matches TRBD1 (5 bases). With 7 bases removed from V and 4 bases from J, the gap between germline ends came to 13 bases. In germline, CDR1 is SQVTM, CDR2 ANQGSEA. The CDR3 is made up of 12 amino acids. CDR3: CSAPRGLYGYTF. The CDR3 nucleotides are TGCAGCGCTCCTCGGGGACTCTATGGCTACACCTTC. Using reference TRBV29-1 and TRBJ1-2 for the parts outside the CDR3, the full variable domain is SAVISQKPSRDICQRGTSLTIQCQVDSQVTMMFWYRQQPGQSLTLIATANQGSEATYESGFVIDKFPISRPNLTFSTLTVSNMSPEDSSIYLCSAPRGLYGYTFGSGTRLTVV.

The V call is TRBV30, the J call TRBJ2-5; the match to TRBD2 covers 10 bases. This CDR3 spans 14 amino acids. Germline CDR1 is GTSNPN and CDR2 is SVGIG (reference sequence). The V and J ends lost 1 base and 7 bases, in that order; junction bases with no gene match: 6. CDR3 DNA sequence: TGTGCCTGGAGTGGGACTAGCGGCCCAGGGACCCAGTACTTC. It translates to CAWSGTSGPGTQYF.

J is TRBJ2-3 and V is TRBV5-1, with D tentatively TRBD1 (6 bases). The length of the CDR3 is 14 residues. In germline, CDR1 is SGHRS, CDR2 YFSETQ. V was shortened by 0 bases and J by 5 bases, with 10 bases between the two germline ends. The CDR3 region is CASSLVGDIDTQYF. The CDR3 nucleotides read TGCGCCAGCAGCTTGGTGGGGGACATAGATACGCAGTATTTT.

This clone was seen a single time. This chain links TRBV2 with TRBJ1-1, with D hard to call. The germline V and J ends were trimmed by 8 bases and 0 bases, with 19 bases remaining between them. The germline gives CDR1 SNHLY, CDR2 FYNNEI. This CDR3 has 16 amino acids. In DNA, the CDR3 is TGTGCCAGCTCGCCCTTAGCGGCGACGGTGAACACTGAAGCTTTCTTT. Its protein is CASSPLAATVNTEAFF. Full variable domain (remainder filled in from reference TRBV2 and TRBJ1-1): EPEVTQTPSHQVTQMGQEVILRCVPISNHLYFYWYRQILGQKVEFLVSFYNNEISEKSEIFDDQFSVERPDGSNFTLKIRSTKLEDSAMYFCASSPLAATVNTEAFFGQGTRLTVV.

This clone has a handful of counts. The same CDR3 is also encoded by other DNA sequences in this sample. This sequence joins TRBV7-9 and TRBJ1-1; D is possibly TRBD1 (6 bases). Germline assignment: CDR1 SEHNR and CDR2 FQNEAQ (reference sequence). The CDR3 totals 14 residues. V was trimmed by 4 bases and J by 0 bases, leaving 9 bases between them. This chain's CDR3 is CASSYRTVNTEAFF. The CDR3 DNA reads TGTGCCAGCAGCTACCGGACAGTGAACACTGAAGCTTTCTTT.

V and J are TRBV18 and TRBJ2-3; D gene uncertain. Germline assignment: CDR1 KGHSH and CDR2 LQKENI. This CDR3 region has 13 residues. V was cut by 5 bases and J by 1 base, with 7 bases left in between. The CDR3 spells CASSGSRTDTQYF. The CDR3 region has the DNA TGTGCCAGCTCAGGTAGCCGCACAGATACGCAGTATTTT.

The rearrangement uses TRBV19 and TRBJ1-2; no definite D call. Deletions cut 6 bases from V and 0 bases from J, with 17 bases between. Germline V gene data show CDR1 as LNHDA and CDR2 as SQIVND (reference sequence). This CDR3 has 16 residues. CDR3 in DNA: TGTGCCAGTAGCCCGGAGGGTGCGAGGGCTAACTATGGCTACACCTTC. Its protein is CASSPEGARANYGYTF.

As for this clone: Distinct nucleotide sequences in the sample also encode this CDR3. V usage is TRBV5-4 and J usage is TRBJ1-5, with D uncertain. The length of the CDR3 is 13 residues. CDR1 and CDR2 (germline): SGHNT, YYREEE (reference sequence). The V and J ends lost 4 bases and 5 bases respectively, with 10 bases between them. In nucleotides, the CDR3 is TGTGCCAGCAGCCTGGACCGAGATCAGCCCCAGCATTTT. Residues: CASSLDRDQPQHF.

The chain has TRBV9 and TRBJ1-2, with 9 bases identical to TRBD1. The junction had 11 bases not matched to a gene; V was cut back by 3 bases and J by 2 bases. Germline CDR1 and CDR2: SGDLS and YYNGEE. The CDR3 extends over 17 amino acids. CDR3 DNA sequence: TGTGCCAGCAGCGCCTCTTTACCGGGACAGGGAAACTATGGCTACACCTTC. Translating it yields CASSASLPGQGNYGYTF. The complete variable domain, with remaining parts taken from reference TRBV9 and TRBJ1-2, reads DSGVTQTPKHLITATGQRVTLRCSPRSGDLSVYWYQQSLDQGLQFLIQYYNGEERAKGNILERFSAQQFPDLHSELNLSSLELGDSALYFCASSASLPGQGNYGYTFGSGTRLTVV.

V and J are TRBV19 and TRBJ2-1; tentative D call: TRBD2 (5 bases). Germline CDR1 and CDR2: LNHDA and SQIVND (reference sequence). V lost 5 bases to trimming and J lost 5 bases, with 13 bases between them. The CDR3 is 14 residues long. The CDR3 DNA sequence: TGTGCCAGTAGTTTGGAGGTACCAAACAATGAGCAGTTCTTC. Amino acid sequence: CASSLEVPNNEQFF.

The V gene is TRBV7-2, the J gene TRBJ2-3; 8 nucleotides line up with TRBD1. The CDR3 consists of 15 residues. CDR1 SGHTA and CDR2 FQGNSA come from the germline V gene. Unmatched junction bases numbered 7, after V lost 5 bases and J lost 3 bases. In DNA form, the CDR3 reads TGTGCCAGCAGCCTCGGACAGGGCATTACAGATACGCAGTATTTT. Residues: CASSLGQGITDTQYF.

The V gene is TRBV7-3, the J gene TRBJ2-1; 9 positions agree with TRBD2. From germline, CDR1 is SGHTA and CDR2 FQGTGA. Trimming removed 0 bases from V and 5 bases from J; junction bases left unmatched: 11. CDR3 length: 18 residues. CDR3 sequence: CASSLTSVASGTDNEQFF. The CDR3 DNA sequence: TGTGCCAGCAGCTTAACGTCCGTAGCTAGCGGGACTGACAATGAGCAGTTCTTC. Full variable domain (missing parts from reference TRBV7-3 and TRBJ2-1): GAGVSQTPSNKVTEKGKYVELRCDPISGHTALYWYRQSLGQGPEFLIYFQGTGAADDSGLPNDRFFAVRPEGSVSTLKIQRTERGDSAVYLCASSLTSVASGTDNEQFFGPGTRLTVL.